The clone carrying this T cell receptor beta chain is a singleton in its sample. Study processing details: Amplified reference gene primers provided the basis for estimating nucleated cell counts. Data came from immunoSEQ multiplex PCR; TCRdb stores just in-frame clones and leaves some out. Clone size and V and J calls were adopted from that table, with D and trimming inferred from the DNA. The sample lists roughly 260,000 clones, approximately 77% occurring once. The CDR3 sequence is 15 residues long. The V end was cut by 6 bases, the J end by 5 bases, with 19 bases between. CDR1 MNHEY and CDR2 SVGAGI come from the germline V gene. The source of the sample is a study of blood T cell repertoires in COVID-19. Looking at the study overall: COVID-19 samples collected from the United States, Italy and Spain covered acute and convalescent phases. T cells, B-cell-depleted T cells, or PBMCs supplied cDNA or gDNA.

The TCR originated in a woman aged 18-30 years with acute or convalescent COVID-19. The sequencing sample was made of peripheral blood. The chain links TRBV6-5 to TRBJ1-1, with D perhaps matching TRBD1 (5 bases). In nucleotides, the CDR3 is TGTGCCAGCAGCTTCGGTAGGGGCGTGAGTACTGAAGCTTTCTTT. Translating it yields CASSFGRGVSTEAFF.